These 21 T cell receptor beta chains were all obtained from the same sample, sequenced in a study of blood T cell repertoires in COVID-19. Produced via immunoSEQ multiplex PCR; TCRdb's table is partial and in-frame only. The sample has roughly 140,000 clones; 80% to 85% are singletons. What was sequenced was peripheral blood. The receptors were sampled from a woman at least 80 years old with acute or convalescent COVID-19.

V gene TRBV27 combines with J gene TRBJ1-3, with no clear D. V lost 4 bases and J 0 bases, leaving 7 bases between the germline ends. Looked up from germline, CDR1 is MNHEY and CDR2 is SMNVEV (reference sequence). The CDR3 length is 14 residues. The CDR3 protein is CASSYSISGNTIYF. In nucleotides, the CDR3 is TGTGCCAGCAGTTATAGCATCTCTGGAAACACCATATATTTT.

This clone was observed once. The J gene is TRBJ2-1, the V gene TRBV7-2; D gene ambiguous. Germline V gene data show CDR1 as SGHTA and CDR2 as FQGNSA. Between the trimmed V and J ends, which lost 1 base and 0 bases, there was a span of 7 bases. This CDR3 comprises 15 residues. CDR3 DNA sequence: TGTGCCAGCAGCTTAGGGCCCAGCTCCTACAATGAGCAGTTCTTC. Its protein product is CASSLGPSSYNEQFF.

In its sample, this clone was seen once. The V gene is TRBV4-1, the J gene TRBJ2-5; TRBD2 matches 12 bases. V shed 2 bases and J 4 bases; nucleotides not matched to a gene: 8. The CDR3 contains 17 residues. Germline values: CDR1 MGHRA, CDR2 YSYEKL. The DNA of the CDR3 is TGCGCCAGCAGCCAAAGAGAGACTAGCGGGAGTGGAGAGACCCAGTACTTC. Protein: CASSQRETSGSGETQYF.

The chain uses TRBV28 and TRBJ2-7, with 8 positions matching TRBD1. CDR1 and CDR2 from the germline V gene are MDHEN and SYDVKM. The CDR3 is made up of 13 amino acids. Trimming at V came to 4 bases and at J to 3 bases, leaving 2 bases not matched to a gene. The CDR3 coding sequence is TGTGCCAGCAGTTGGACAGGGTACTACGAGCAGTACTTC. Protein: CASSWTGYYEQYF.

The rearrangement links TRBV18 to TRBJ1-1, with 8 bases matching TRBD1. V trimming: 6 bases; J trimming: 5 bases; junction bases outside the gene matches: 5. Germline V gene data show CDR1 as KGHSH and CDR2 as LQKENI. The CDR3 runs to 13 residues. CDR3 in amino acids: CASSGQGRTEAFF. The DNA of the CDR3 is TGTGCCAGCTCCGGACAGGGAAGAACTGAAGCTTTCTTT. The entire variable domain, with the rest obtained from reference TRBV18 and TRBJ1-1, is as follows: NAGVMQNPRHLVRRRGQEARLRCSPMKGHSHVYWYRQLPEEGLKFMVYLQKENIIDESGMPKERFSAEFPKEGPSILRIQQVVRGDSAAYFCASSGQGRTEAFFGQGTRLTVV.

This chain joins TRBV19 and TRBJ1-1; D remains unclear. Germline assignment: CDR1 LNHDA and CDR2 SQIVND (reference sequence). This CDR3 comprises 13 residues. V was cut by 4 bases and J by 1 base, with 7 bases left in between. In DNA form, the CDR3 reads TGTGCCAGTAGTAATGGGAGGAACACTGAAGCTTTCTTT. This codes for CASSNGRNTEAFF.

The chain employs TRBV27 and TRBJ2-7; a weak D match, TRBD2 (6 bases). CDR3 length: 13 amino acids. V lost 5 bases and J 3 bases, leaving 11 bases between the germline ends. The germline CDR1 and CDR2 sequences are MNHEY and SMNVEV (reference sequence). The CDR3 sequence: CASSGGTVYEQYF. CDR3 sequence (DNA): TGTGCCAGCAGTGGCGGGACGGTCTACGAGCAGTACTTC.

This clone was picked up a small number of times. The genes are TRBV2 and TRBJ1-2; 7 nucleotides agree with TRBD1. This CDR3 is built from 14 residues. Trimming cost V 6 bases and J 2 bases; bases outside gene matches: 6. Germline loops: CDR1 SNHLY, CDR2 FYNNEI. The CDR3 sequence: CASSLGQANYGYTF. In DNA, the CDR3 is TGTGCCAGCAGCTTAGGACAGGCAAACTATGGCTACACCTTC.

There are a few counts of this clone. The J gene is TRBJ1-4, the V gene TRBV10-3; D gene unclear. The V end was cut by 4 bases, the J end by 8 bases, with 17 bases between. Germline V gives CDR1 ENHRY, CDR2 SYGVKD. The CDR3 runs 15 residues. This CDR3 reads CAISASGGGAEKLFF. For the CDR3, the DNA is TGTGCCATCAGTGCCTCGGGCGGAGGAGCCGAAAAACTGTTTTTT.

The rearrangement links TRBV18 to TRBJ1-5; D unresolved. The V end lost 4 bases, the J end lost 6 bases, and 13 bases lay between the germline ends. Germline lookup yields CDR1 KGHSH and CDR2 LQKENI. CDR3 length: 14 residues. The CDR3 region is CASSQLGRGQPQHF. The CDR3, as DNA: TGTGCCAGCTCACAACTCGGACGGGGTCAGCCCCAGCATTTT.

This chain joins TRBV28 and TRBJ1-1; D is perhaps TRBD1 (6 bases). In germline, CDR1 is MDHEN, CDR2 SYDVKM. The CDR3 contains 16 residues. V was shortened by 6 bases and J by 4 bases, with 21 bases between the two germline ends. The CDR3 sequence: CASRKNTGMGVTEAFF. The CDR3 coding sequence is TGTGCCAGCAGAAAAAATACAGGGATGGGTGTCACTGAAGCTTTCTTT. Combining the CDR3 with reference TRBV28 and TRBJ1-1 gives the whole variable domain DVKVTQSSRYLVKRTGEKVFLECVQDMDHENMFWYRQDPGLGLRLIYFSYDVKMKEKGDIPEGYSVSREKKERFSLILESASTNQTSMYLCASRKNTGMGVTEAFFGQGTRLTVV.

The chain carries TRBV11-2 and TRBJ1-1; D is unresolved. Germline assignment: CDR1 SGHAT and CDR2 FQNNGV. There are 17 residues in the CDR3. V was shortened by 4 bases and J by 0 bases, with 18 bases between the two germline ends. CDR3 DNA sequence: TGTGCCAGCAGCTCGACCGGTTGGAGACCCTTGAACACTGAAGCTTTCTTT. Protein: CASSSTGWRPLNTEAFF.

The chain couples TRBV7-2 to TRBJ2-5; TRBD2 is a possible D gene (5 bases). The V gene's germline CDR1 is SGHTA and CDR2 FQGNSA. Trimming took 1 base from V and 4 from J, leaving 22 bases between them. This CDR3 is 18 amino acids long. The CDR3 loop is CASSLVDPRTDFPETQYF. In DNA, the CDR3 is TGTGCCAGCAGCTTAGTGGATCCGAGGACTGATTTCCCAGAGACCCAGTACTTC.

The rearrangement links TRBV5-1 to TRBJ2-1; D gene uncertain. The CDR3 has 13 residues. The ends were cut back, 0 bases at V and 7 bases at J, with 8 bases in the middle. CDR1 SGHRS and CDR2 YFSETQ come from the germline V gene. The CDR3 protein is CASSLGSGNEQFF. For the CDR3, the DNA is TGCGCCAGCAGCTTGGGTTCAGGTAATGAGCAGTTCTTC.

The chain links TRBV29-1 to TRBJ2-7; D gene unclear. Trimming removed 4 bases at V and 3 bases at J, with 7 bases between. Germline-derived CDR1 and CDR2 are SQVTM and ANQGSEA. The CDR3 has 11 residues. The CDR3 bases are TGCAGCGTTGCGTACAGCTACGAGCAGTACTTC. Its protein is CSVAYSYEQYF.

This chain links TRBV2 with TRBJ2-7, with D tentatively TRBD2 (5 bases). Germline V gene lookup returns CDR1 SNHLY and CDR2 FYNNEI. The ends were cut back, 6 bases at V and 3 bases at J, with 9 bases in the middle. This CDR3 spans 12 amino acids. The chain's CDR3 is CASRSEGYEQYF. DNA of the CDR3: TGTGCCAGCAGGAGCGAGGGCTACGAGCAGTACTTC.

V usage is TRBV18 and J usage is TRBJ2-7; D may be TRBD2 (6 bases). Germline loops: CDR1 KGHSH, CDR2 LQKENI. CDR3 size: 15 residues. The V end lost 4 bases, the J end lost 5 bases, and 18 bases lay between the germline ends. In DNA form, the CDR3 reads TGTGCCAGCTCACGGTCGGGAGCGGACTCTCACGAGCAGTACTTC. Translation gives CASSRSGADSHEQYF.

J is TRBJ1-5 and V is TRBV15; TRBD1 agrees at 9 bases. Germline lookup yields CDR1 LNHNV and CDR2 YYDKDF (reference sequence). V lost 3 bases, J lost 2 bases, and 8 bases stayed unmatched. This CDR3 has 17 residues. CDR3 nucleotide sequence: TGTGCCACCAGCAGTGGGACAGGGAGGAAGGGCAATCAGCCCCAGCATTTT. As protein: CATSSGTGRKGNQPQHF. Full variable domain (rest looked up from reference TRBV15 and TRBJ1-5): DAMVIQNPRYQVTQFGKPVTLSCSQTLNHNVMYWYQQKSSQAPKLLFHYYDKDFNNEADTPDNFQSRRPNTSFCFLDIRSPGLGDTAMYLCATSSGTGRKGNQPQHFGDGTRLSIL.

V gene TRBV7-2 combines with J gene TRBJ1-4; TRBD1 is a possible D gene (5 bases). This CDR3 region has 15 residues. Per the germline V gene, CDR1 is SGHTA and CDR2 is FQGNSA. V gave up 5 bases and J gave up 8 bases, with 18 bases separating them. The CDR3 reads CASSPIVGQGEKLFF. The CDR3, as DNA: TGTGCCAGCAGCCCTATAGTGGGCCAGGGCGAAAAACTGTTTTTT.

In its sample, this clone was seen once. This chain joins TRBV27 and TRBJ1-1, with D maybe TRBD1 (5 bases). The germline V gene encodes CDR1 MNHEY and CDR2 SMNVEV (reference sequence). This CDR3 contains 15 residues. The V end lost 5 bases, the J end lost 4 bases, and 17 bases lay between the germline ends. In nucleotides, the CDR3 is TGTGCCAGCAGTACGCGGGGGAGAGGGACCACTGAAGCTTTCTTT. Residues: CASSTRGRGTTEAFF.

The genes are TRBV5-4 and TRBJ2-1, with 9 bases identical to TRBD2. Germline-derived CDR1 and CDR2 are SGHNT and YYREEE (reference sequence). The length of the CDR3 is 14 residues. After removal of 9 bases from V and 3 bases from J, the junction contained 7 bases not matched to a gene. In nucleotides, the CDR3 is TGTGCCACCTTTAGCGGGAGCCTCTACAATGAGCAGTTCTTC. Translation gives CATFSGSLYNEQFF. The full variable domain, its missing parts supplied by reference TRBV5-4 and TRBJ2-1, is ETGVTQSPTHLIKTRGQQVTLRCSSQSGHNTVSWYQQALGQGPQFIFQYYREEENGRGNFPPRFSGLQFPNYSSELNVNALELDDSALYLCATFSGSLYNEQFFGPGTRLTVL.